This entry lists 21 T cell receptor beta chains sequenced from one sample in a study of blood T cell repertoires in COVID-19. Sequencing was performed with immunoSEQ multiplex PCR; in TCRdb, only in-frame clones are kept and a portion is missing. Of under 140,000 clones detected, more than 65% appear once; the ten largest clones hold around 3.5%. Material for sequencing was peripheral blood. The origin of the receptors is a woman over 75 with acute or convalescent COVID-19.

In its sample, this clone was seen a few times. This chain uses TRBV6-5 with TRBJ1-3; D ambiguous. Germline V CDR1 and CDR2: MNHEY, SVGAGI. The CDR3 extends over 14 amino acids. V lost 6 bases and J lost 0, with 9 bases in between. The CDR3 DNA sequence: TGTGCCAGCAGCCGCCGGGGCTCTGGAAACACCATATATTTT. It specifies CASSRRGSGNTIYF.

V and J are TRBV5-1 and TRBJ1-4; TRBD1 matches at 8 bases. The CDR3 has 16 amino acids. CDR1 is SGHRS, CDR2 YFSETQ, per germline. V was pared by 2 bases and J by 8 bases, with 11 bases of the junction left unmatched. The CDR3 region is CASSFGSGTGREKLFF. CDR3 coding DNA: TGCGCCAGCAGCTTCGGTTCCGGGACAGGACGGGAAAAACTGTTTTTT.

CDR3 residues: CASSISGTGGMNTEAFF. The CDR3 DNA sequence: TGTGCCAGTAGTATATCCGGGACAGGGGGGATGAACACTGAAGCTTTCTTT. V is TRBV19 and J is TRBJ1-1, with TRBD1 matching 11 bases. V lost 2 bases and J lost 0; bases outside the gene matches: 5. Germline lookup yields CDR1 LNHDA and CDR2 SQIVND (reference sequence). CDR3 length: 17 amino acids. The full variable domain, in which reference TRBV19 and TRBJ1-1 provide the parts outside the CDR3, is DGGITQSPKYLFRKEGQNVTLSCEQNLNHDAMYWYRQDPGQGLRLIYYSQIVNDFQKGDIAEGYSVSREKKESFPLTVTSAQKNPTAFYLCASSISGTGGMNTEAFFGQGTRLTVV.

The chain links TRBV6-2 or TRBV6-3 to TRBJ1-1; D possibly corresponds to TRBD1 (6 bases). The CDR3 runs 13 residues. Germline CDR1 and CDR2: MNHEY and SVGEGT. The V end lost 4 bases, the J end lost 5 bases, and 11 bases lay between the germline ends. CDR3 region: CASSWTEQTEAFF. CDR3 in DNA: TGTGCCAGCAGTTGGACAGAACAAACTGAAGCTTTCTTT.

The V call is TRBV19, the J call TRBJ1-6, with D possibly TRBD1 on 6 matching bases. V dropped 10 bases and J dropped 10 bases, with 17 bases sitting between them. The CDR3 has 13 residues. The germline V gene encodes CDR1 LNHDA and CDR2 SQIVND (reference sequence). Written as DNA, the CDR3 is TGTGCCACCCGTGGGGGGGCGGAATCACCCCTCCACTTT. Its protein product is CATRGGAESPLHF.

This rearrangement joins TRBV6-1 to TRBJ1-2; no firm D call. Trimming left V 1 base short and J 6 bases short, with 9 bases between. This CDR3 contains 13 residues. Germline V gene lookup returns CDR1 MNHNS and CDR2 SASEGT. CDR3 in DNA: TGTGCCAGCAGTGAAGAAATAGAGGATGGCTACACCTTC. Amino acid sequence: CASSEEIEDGYTF.

This clone came up once. This sequence joins TRBV10-2 and TRBJ2-3, with D perhaps TRBD1 (5 bases). The length of the CDR3 is 14 residues. Germline loops: CDR1 WSHSY, CDR2 SAAADI. Trimming took off 4 bases at V and 1 base at J, with 9 bases between the two ends. The CDR3 protein is CASSGRGGTDTQYF. DNA of the CDR3: TGCGCCAGCAGTGGTAGGGGTGGCACAGATACGCAGTATTTT.

The chain employs TRBV27 and TRBJ2-1; TRBD2 aligns across 9 bases. Germline lookup yields CDR1 MNHEY and CDR2 SMNVEV (reference sequence). J was trimmed by 9 bases and V by 3 bases; bases with no gene match: 6. CDR3 length: 14 residues. CDR3 DNA sequence: TGTGCCAGCAGTTTTACCCTAGCGGGAAGTGAGCAGTTCTTC. Its translation is CASSFTLAGSEQFF.

The genes are TRBV28 and TRBJ1-3; no firm D call. Germline V CDR1 and CDR2: MDHEN, SYDVKM. The V and J ends lost 2 bases and 7 bases respectively, with 9 bases between them. The length of the CDR3 is 13 residues. The CDR3 region is CASSLGESNTIYF. The CDR3 DNA reads TGTGCCAGCAGTTTAGGGGAGTCGAACACCATATATTTT. The variable domain in full, completed from reference TRBV28 and TRBJ1-3, reads DVKVTQSSRYLVKRTGEKVFLECVQDMDHENMFWYRQDPGLGLRLIYFSYDVKMKEKGDIPEGYSVSREKKERFSLILESASTNQTSMYLCASSLGESNTIYFGEGSWLTVV.

The chain is built from TRBV28 and TRBJ1-1; D is undetermined. The CDR3 consists of 14 residues. Germline assignment: CDR1 MDHEN and CDR2 SYDVKM. Trimming stripped 3 bases from V and 1 base from J, with 9 bases between. This CDR3 is CASSLSVPNTEAFF. The CDR3, as DNA: TGTGCCAGCAGTTTGTCGGTTCCGAACACTGAAGCTTTCTTT.

The rearrangement uses TRBV5-1 and TRBJ2-2; TRBD1 is a possible D gene (6 bases). Germline CDR1 is SGHRS and CDR2 is YFSETQ. V was trimmed by 6 bases and J by 5 bases, leaving 17 bases between them. The CDR3 covers 15 residues. The CDR3 is CASTPNRVGTGELFF. Here the CDR3 DNA reads TGCGCCAGCACCCCGAACAGGGTAGGAACCGGGGAGCTGTTTTTT.

The chain couples TRBV2 to TRBJ1-2; possible D gene TRBD1, 6 bases. Trimming removed 3 bases at V and 8 bases at J, with 25 bases between. This CDR3 has 17 residues. Germline lookup yields CDR1 SNHLY and CDR2 FYNNEI. Here the CDR3 reads CASSDPGRGSPRVGYTF. The CDR3 nucleotides read TGTGCCAGCAGTGACCCAGGGAGGGGGTCCCCGCGGGTCGGCTACACCTTC.

This clone turned up a few times. V usage is TRBV28 and J usage is TRBJ1-5; 8 positions agree with TRBD1. The CDR3 loop spans 14 amino acids. The germline V gene encodes CDR1 MDHEN and CDR2 SYDVKM. Trimming at V came to 7 bases and at J to 4 bases, leaving 6 bases not matched to a gene. The CDR3 spells CASITTGGNQPQHF. The CDR3 DNA reads as TGTGCCAGCATTACTACAGGGGGGAATCAGCCCCAGCATTTT.

The chain couples TRBV7-2 to TRBJ2-1; 14 nucleotides agree with TRBD2. CDR1 and CDR2 from the germline V gene are SGHTA and FQGNSA. CDR3 length: 18 amino acids. V was clipped by 1 base and J by 10 bases; unmatched bases: 12. The CDR3 protein is CASSLEFWGLAGAGEQFF. The CDR3 bases are TGTGCCAGCAGCTTAGAATTTTGGGGACTAGCGGGAGCTGGAGAGCAGTTCTTC.

The chain employs TRBV25-1 and TRBJ1-3; no clear D. Germline V gives CDR1 MGHDK, CDR2 SYGVNS. The CDR3 extends over 12 amino acids. Deletions cut 3 bases from V and 8 bases from J, with 8 bases between. The CDR3 protein is CASSDGMDTIYF. For the CDR3, the DNA is TGTGCCAGCAGTGACGGTATGGACACCATATATTTT. Based on the CDR3 plus reference TRBV25-1 and TRBJ1-3, the full variable domain is EADIYQTPRYLVIGTGKKITLECSQTMGHDKMYWYQQDPGMELHLIHYSYGVNSTEKGDLSSESTVSRIRTEHFPLTLESARPSHTSQYLCASSDGMDTIYFGEGSWLTVV.

The chain uses TRBV5-4 and TRBJ1-1, with 8 positions matching TRBD1. With 7 bases clipped from V and 1 base from J, the junction kept 6 bases outside the gene matches. Germline CDR1 SGHNT, CDR2 YYREEE (reference sequence). This CDR3 has 14 residues. CDR3: CASQAGTGNTEAFF. CDR3 nucleotides: TGTGCCAGCCAAGCGGGGACAGGGAACACTGAAGCTTTCTTT.

The rearrangement uses TRBV12-5 and TRBJ2-2; D is unclear. The length of the CDR3 is 15 residues. In germline, CDR1 is LGHNT, CDR2 FRNRAP. Trimming took 7 bases from V and 0 from J, leaving 12 bases between them. CDR3 DNA: TGTGCTAGTGCGCTTATCGGTGCGAACACCGGGGAGCTGTTTTTT. The encoded protein is CASALIGANTGELFF. Full variable domain (missing parts from reference TRBV12-5 and TRBJ2-2): DARVTQTPRHKVTEMGQEVTMRCQPILGHNTVFWYRQTMMQGLELLAYFRNRAPLDDSGMPKDRFSAEMPDATLATLKIQPSEPRDSAVYFCASALIGANTGELFFGEGSRLTVL.

V gene TRBV5-1 combines with J gene TRBJ2-2, with 12 bases that match TRBD2. Germline trimming cut 4 bases from V and 5 bases from J; bases unmatched to any gene: 6. The CDR3 sequence is 16 residues long. Germline CDR1 is SGHRS and CDR2 is YFSETQ. The chain's CDR3 is CASSLILAGGTGELFF. DNA for the CDR3: TGCGCCAGCAGCCTAATCCTAGCGGGAGGGACCGGGGAGCTGTTTTTT.

V is TRBV28 and J is TRBJ1-2; no clear D. The CDR3 covers 13 residues. Per germline, CDR1 MDHEN and CDR2 SYDVKM. Trimming took 10 bases from V and 4 from J, leaving 16 bases between them. CDR3 bases: TGTGCCACCCGTGGTGCGGCTGCCTATGGCTACACCTTC. As protein: CATRGAAAYGYTF.

There are a few counts of this clone. CDR3: CASIDRAIYNEQFF. The CDR3 region has the DNA TGTGCCAGCATCGACAGGGCGATCTACAATGAGCAGTTCTTC. The chain joins TRBV7-9 to TRBJ2-1, with 7 bases lining up with TRBD1. J was trimmed by 3 bases and V by 7 bases; bases with no gene match: 6. The CDR3 runs 14 residues. Germline loops: CDR1 SEHNR, CDR2 FQNEAQ (reference sequence).

This clone was seen just once. The genes are TRBV5-4 and TRBJ2-5; 12 positions match TRBD2. V shed 4 bases, J shed 4 bases, and the junction held 14 bases outside the gene matches. This CDR3 contains 18 residues. Germline assignment: CDR1 SGHNT and CDR2 YYREEE (reference sequence). The CDR3 sequence: CASSLRLAGDGMGETQYF. The CDR3 DNA follows: TGTGCCAGCAGCCTAAGACTAGCGGGAGACGGGATGGGAGAGACCCAGTACTTC.